Each of the 4 T cell receptor beta chains below was sequenced from the same sample in a study of shared clonotypes between healthy human individuals. Sequencing used immunoSEQ multiplex PCR; TCRdb keeps in-frame clones, though not all of them. The table has around 500,000 clones, roughly 80% seen once. Sequenced material: PBMCs. These receptor sequences come from a woman aged 35 to 49 in good health. Some clones in this sample may be carry-over from other donors' samples.

The V and J genes are TRBV30 and TRBJ2-5; tentative D call: TRBD2 (5 bases). CDR3 length: 14 amino acids. The V gene's germline CDR1 is GTSNPN and CDR2 SVGIG (reference sequence). Trimming pared 0 bases from V and 6 bases from J, leaving 14 bases between. CDR3 in DNA: TGTGCCTGGAGTGTAAGTCCGGGGAGCCAGACCCAGTACTTC. Protein sequence: CAWSVSPGSQTQYF.

The chain joins TRBV14 to TRBJ2-2, with D unclear. This CDR3 contains 14 residues. V shed 6 bases and J shed 5 bases, with 13 bases lying between them. Germline CDR1 reads SGHDN; CDR2 reads FVKESK. For the CDR3, the DNA is TGTGCCAGCAGTCCCCTTTGGGGAACCGGGGAGCTGTTTTTT. Protein sequence: CASSPLWGTGELFF.

J is TRBJ1-4 and V is TRBV7-9; 8 bases align to TRBD1. Germline V lookup: CDR1 SEHNR, CDR2 FQNEAQ (reference sequence). Trimming cost V 7 bases and J 12 bases; bases outside gene matches: 4. This CDR3 spans 11 amino acids. The CDR3 sequence is CASTDRGQLFF. In nucleotides, the CDR3 is TGTGCCAGCACCGACAGGGGACAACTGTTTTTT.

The J gene is TRBJ2-2, the V gene TRBV15; the match to TRBD2 covers 9 bases. The CDR3 runs 14 residues. Germline-derived CDR1 and CDR2 are LNHNV and YYDKDF (reference sequence). V lost 7 bases and J lost 6; bases outside the gene matches: 6. The CDR3 here is CATNPVAGAGELFF. CDR3 nucleotides: TGTGCCACCAACCCGGTAGCGGGAGCCGGGGAGCTGTTTTTT.